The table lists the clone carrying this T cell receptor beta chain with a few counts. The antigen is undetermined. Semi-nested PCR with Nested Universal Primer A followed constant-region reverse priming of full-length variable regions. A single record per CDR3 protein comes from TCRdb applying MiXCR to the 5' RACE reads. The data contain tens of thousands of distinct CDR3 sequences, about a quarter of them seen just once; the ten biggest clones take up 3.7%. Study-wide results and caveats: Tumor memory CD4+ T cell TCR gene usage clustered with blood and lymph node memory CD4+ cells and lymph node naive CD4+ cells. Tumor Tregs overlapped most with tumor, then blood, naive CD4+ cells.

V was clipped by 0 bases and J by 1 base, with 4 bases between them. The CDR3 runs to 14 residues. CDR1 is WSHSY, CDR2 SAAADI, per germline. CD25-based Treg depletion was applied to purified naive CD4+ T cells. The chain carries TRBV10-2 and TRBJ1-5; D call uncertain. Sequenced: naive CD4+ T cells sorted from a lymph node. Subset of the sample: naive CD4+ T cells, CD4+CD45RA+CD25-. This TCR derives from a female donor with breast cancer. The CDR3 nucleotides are TGCGCCAGCAGTGAGTCGGACAGCAATCAGCCCCAGCATTTT. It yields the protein CASSESDSNQPQHF.